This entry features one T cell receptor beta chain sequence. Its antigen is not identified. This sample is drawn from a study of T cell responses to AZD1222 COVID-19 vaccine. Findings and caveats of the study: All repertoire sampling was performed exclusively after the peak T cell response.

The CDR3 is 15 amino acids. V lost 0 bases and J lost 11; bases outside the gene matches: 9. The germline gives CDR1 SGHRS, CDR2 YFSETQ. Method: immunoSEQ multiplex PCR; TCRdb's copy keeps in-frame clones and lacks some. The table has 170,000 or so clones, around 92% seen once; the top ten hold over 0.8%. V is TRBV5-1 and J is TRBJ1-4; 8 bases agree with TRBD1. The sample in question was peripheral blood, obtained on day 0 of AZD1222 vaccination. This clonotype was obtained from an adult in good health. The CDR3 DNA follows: TGCGCCAGCAGCTTGGCCGGGTCTCAGGGGGCTAAACTGTTTTTT. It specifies CASSLAGSQGAKLFF.